Detailed here is one T cell receptor beta chain. Its antigen remains unidentified. A much more abundant neighbour one base away suggests this may be a read error. The data belong to a study of metastatic and nonmetastatic thyroid tumors (dated by TCRdb to the early 2020s). Context from the whole study: Repertoires from peripheral blood and from tumor or nodule tissue samples of malignant and benign thyroid patients were compared.

Based on the germline V gene, the CDR1 and CDR2 sequences are SGHTA and FQGTGA. CDR3 length: 13 amino acids, cysteine to phenylalanine. The kept DNA is CDR3 alone, 39 bases in frame from the first base. Libraries were built with PCR. Instrument on record: Illumina HiSeq 4000. High-throughput sequencing was used to profile the CDR3 region of the TCR beta-chain in every patient. The published analysis was carried out like this. CDR3 differences across clinicopathological groups were used to build a classifier for discriminating distant-metastatic papillary thyroid cancer patients. Repertoire diversity was assessed with the Shannon index, and tumor-blood repertoire similarity with the Morisita-Horn index. TCRdb reprocessing: public reads trimmed at Q25 with fastp, clones called with MiXCR, in-frame beta chains kept. The V and J calls reflect TCRdb's pipeline rather than the authors' work. The sample table holds tens of thousands of clones, of which around 13% were seen once. The leading ten clones occupy roughly 9.6% of the sample.

On the study overall, not on this receptor specifically: In both blood and tumor samples, TCR beta diversity was reported to be significantly higher in malignant tumors than in benign nodules.

None of the patients had been given any treatment before thyroid surgery. The study retrospectively analysed patient clinical samples collected from the early 2010s to the late 2010s using T-cell receptor beta sequencing. This chain joins TRBV7-3 to TRBJ1-5; the D gene is unclear. The clonotype was recovered from a female donor with papillary thyroid cancer or a benign thyroid nodule (not recorded which). Some clones in this sample may be carry-over from other donors' samples. The material sequenced was tumor tissue. The CDR3: CASRLSSGQPQHF. The DNA reads TGTGCCAGCAGATTAAGTTCGGGACAGCCCCAGCATTTT.